This T cell receptor beta chain was retrieved from a study of T cell repertoires in cytomegalovirus infection. Study-wide findings and caveats: Using cumulative public TCR beta family frequency, the authors identified those who carried CMV together with the relevant HLA.

In this sample, this clonotype turned up a few times. What it binds is not known. Per germline, CDR1 MNHEY and CDR2 SMNVEV (reference sequence). This CDR3 spans 16 amino acids. V shed 5 bases and J 4 bases; nucleotides not matched to a gene: 6. In TCRdb, the reads were re-called with MiXCR into one record per CDR3 protein. The sample yields about 920,000 distinct CDR3 sequences, about 33% seen once. This sample comprised cultured CD8+ T cells from PBMCs, obtained from culture after CMV antigen stimulation. The TCR originated in a human donor in good health (CMV status not recorded). Some clones in this sample may be carry-over from other donors' samples. The rearrangement links TRBV27 to TRBJ2-2; 11 bases agree with TRBD2. The CDR3 DNA follows: TGTGCCAGCAGTCTTACTAGCGGGGGTGCCACCGGGGAGCTGTTTTTT. Its protein product is CASSLTSGGATGELFF.